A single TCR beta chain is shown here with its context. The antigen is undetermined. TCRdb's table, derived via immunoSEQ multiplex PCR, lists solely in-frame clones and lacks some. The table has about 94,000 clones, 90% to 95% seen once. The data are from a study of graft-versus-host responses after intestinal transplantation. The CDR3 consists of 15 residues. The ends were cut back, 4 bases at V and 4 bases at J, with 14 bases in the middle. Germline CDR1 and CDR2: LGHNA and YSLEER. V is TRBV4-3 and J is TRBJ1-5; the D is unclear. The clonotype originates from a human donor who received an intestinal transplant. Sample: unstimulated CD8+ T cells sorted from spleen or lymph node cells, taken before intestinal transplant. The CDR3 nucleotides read TGCGCCAGCAGCCCGAGCGGGGAACGGAATCAGCCCCAGCATTTT. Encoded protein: CASSPSGERNQPQHF.